This TCR beta chain was found in a study of blood T cell repertoires in COVID-19. Study summary: Whether acute or convalescent, the COVID-19 samples came from the United States, Italy and Spain. The analysed material was cDNA or gDNA that came from T cells, B-cell-depleted T cells, or PBMCs.

Germline CDR1 is SGHNT and CDR2 is YYREEE (reference sequence). The CDR3 totals 16 residues. V trimming: 4 bases; J trimming: 2 bases; junction bases outside the gene matches: 8. TCRdb's table, derived via immunoSEQ multiplex PCR, lists solely in-frame clones and lacks some. The repertoire includes around 13,000 clones, under 90% of them detected once, and 24% sits in the top ten. What was sequenced was peripheral blood. The chain is built from TRBV5-4 and TRBJ2-3; TRBD1 matches at 9 bases. The TCR was taken from a woman aged 55-69 years with acute or convalescent COVID-19. The DNA for the CDR3 is TGTGCCAGCAGCGCGACCGGGACAGGGCACACAGATACGCAGTATTTT. This sequence encodes CASSATGTGHTDTQYF.